This T cell receptor beta chain was found in a study of beta chain features in type 1 diabetes. Overall study: Across every sample, around 98 million sorted cells were examined in total.

The CDR3 runs 16 residues. Per germline, CDR1 LNHNV and CDR2 YYDKDF (reference sequence). Whole-study findings and limits: Patients' naive, central memory and Treg TCRB repertoires seemed closer to one another than those of healthy donors.

Since all of the isolated RNA was reverse transcribed, expressed TCRB transcripts were what got sequenced. Read counts averaged approximately 3.5 million for samples of naive, central memory and regulatory T cells. The method was immunoSEQ multiplex PCR; TCRdb's version includes in-frame clones alone and lacks a portion of them. The sample has about 130,000 clones, 9.2% seen once; the top ten hold approximately 0.68%. This clone turned up a few times. The antigen is undetermined. A junction end diverges from the germline sequence, so it may reflect a read error. This TCR derives from a man aged 18 to 30 in good health. The V and J genes are TRBV15 and TRBJ2-4; D call uncertain. Source material: central memory CD4+ T cells from blood. The CDR3 nucleotides read TGTGCCACCAGCAGAGATGTGTCCCTTGCCAGAAACATTCAGTACTTC. Protein sequence: CATSRDVSLARNIQYF.